The text below deals with one TCR beta chain. Regarding treatment: oral pan-JAK inhibitor, 5-10 mg twice daily. The data are from a study of CD8+ T cells in alopecia areata. With V trimmed by 2 bases and J by 3 bases, 3 bases remained unmatched. CDR1 and CDR2 (germline): MNHNY, SVGAGI (reference sequence). The CDR3 length is 14 residues. Isolated RNA was reverse transcribed into cDNA used as the sequencing template. The assay was immunoSEQ multiplex PCR, and TCRdb's table has in-frame clones only and misses some. The repertoire holds 35,000 to 45,000 clones, with around 90% as singletons. Specimen: CD8+ T cells sorted from blood, collected at week 24, from a patient treated with tofacitinib. The rearrangement uses TRBV6-6 and TRBJ2-7; 8 positions match TRBD1. The receptor's source is a human donor with alopecia areata. CDR3 in amino acids: CASSYGTGDYEQYF. The CDR3 coding sequence is TGTGCCAGCAGTTACGGGACAGGAGACTACGAGCAGTACTTC.